This T cell receptor beta chain was recorded in a study of T cell responses to AZD1222 COVID-19 vaccine listed by TCRdb under 2021. About the study as a whole: TCR sequencing covered roughly 230 trial participants: 200 to 220 given two doses of AZD1222 and approximately 26 given two doses of MenACWY control vaccine. Enrollment into the trials was organized by age into subgroups of 18-55, 56-69 and 70-plus years, and those subgroups contained approximately 160, 26 and 62 TCR-sequenced participants, respectively.

This specimen's time point label, per the study, means: about 28 days (+/-7) after the second vaccine dose. AZD1222 recipients with second doses at about 4 weeks or about 12 weeks were pooled, because spike-specific TCR depth and breadth did not differ between schedules. The vaccinee samples were drawn from two UK trials, COV001 and COV002, one of which was a single-blind randomized controlled phase 2/3 trial testing AZD1222 (ChAdOx1 nCoV-19) in healthy adults. For TCRbeta chain sequencing, PBMC samples from trial participants were taken at day 0 and at day 28 after the second dose. Remarks on this clone: The target of this receptor is not known. No much larger clone exists at a distance of one base, and base qualities are not known.

Study-wide conclusions, independent of this receptor: The 56-69-year group was small, and its depth increase did not reach significance, likely because of low power. After two AZD1222 doses, both the breadth and the depth of spike-specific TCRs were significantly higher than at day 0 and than in MenACWY recipients. Reportedly, close to half of the unique spike-specific TCRs recognized epitopes lying outside the regions that are mutated in the B.1.351 and B.1.1.7 variants. Conclusions about previously exposed vaccinees are limited because only five to seven AZD1222 recipients were SARS-CoV-2 seropositive at baseline. Because no day 14 peak-response samples were available, repertoires were characterized only after the peak T cell response. Participants were mostly white British and included more females than males, and it was suggested by the authors that clonal diversity may have been underestimated. The vaccine-associated CD4 TCRs covered the entire spike protein, and the dominant responses fell in regions 160-218 and 743-854.

The CDR3 regions of human TCRbeta chains were analyzed by immunosequencing. The original pipeline was this. TCRs in the repertoires were compared against a reference library of SARS-CoV-2-specific TCRs that had been generated with the MIRA antigen-specificity platform. Breadth was defined as the fraction of unique TCRs that were SARS-CoV-2-associated, and depth was defined as the fraction of total T cells that were SARS-CoV-2-associated. Each spike-specific TCR was assigned to its reactive spike region and to a CD4 or CD8 class using the MIRA data. Log10-transformed breadth and depth values were compared by one-way ANOVA with Sidak's multiple comparisons tests. TCRdb took over this immuneACCESS table, retaining in-frame rearrangements with V and J assigned. Such tables are incomplete; in checked studies, under half of the missing clones stem from an unresolved V gene, and the remainder is unexplained. V and J calls and clone size are given by that table; D and trimming were obtained from the DNA. Here the sample has about 110,000 clones; about 90% occur a single time. The ten most abundant clones make up roughly 15% of the sample.

Taken from cysteine to phenylalanine, the CDR3 has 15 residues. The retained sequence is limited to the CDR3, 45 bases, with the frame set at the first base. At the junction V is shortened by 8 bases and J by 3 bases, with 18 bases in between. From a lookup of the germline V gene (reference sequence), CDR1 and CDR2 are LNHDA and SQIVND. The TCR sequence derives from an adult who received the AZD1222 COVID-19 vaccine. Here the chain combines TRBV19 and TRBJ2-3; TRBD1 is a possible D gene, resting on 6 matching bases. The material sequenced was peripheral blood, taken 28 days after the second AZD1222 dose. The CDR3 protein sequence reads: CASRPLWQGTDTQYF. The sequenced DNA is TGTGCCAGTCGACCGTTGTGGCAGGGGACAGATACGCAGTATTTT.